This T cell receptor (beta chain) came from a study of T cell changes during pregnancy in multiple sclerosis. The V gene end was trimmed by 0 bases and the J gene end by 9 bases; junction bases not matched to a gene: 7. In germline, CDR1 is MNHNY, CDR2 SVGAGI (reference sequence). This CDR3 is built from 15 residues. TCRdb's copy holds only in-frame clones and misses some; the assay was immunoSEQ multiplex PCR. The sample has approximately 49,000 clones; more than 85% are singletons. The sample consisted of peripheral blood, taken after pregnancy. The TCR was taken from a female donor with multiple sclerosis, enrolled in a pregnancy study. This rearrangement joins TRBV6-6 to TRBJ2-3; 9 positions agree with TRBD2. CDR3 DNA sequence: TGTGCCAGCAGTTACTCGGGCGGGGGGGCCGACACGCAGTATTTT. Protein product: CASSYSGGGADTQYF.